This T cell receptor (beta chain) was obtained from a study of somatic mutations in cytotoxic T cells in rheumatoid arthritis. Across the whole study: Among the T-cell populations stained with V beta antibodies, some were separated by flow sorting at nearly 100% purity, including V beta1+ cells whose TCRB was sequenced. Study-level results: The authors did not know the antigen targets of the expanded CD8+ clones. With age, CD8+ clonality increased in rheumatoid arthritis patients, whereas no such increase appeared in healthy controls.

With respect to this clone: Its antigen is unknown.

Method: immunoSEQ multiplex PCR; TCRdb's copy keeps in-frame clones and lacks some. In the table there are about 20,000 clones, about 80% of which are singletons. Positively selected by magnetic beads, CD4+ and CD8+ cells were purity-checked by flow cytometry. The germline V and J ends were trimmed by 1 base and 6 bases, with 12 bases remaining between them. This CDR3 is built from 15 residues. The germline V gene has CDR1 MGHRA and CDR2 YSYEKL. This clonotype originated in an adult with rheumatoid arthritis. What was sequenced was CD8+ T cells sorted from blood. The chain employs TRBV4-1 and TRBJ2-2; the D is unclear. CDR3 bases: TGCGCCAGCAGCCAAGTCCGGGTTACCCCCGGGGAGCTGTTTTTT. Translating it yields CASSQVRVTPGELFF.